This T cell receptor (beta chain) was sequenced in a study of CD8+ T cells in alopecia areata. As regards this clone: Antigen unknown.

General study findings and limits: Mouse data revealed clearer TCR sharing than patient data did, a gap possibly tied to HLA.

Extracted from the samples, RNA was reverse transcribed into cDNA to serve as the sequencing template. Generated by immunoSEQ multiplex PCR, the TCRdb table keeps only in-frame clones and is missing some. Of roughly 100,000 clones in the sample, around 59% were seen once. Sorting separated CD4+ and CD8+ T cells out of PBMCs. The CDR3 has 13 residues. Germline assignment: CDR1 SEHNR and CDR2 FQNEAQ (reference sequence). Trimming took off 7 bases at V and 1 base at J, with 10 bases between the two ends. This clonotype was obtained from a human donor in good health. The chain has TRBV7-9 and TRBJ1-1; D remains unclear. Sequenced material: CD4+ T cells sorted from blood. CDR3 DNA: TGTGCCAGCACCGTAGTCGGGAACACTGAAGCTTTCTTT. It codes for CASTVVGNTEAFF.